The 3 T cell receptor beta chains below were found in one sample sequenced in a study of post-analysis software for immune sequencing data. Study results and caveats: Patients used about 5 TRBV segments, including TRBV5-6, TRBV5-1 and TRBV20-1, more often than controls.

Their recognized antigens are unknown. Researchers reported that TCR beta cDNA libraries carried unique molecular identifiers. One entry per CDR3 protein results from TCRdb running MiXCR on the PCR reads. Here the sample spans about 770,000 distinct CDR3 sequences, about 45% being singletons. Sequencing was carried out using blood. Receptors originate from a girl aged 10-17 years with multiple sclerosis.

This chain's CDR3 is CSARPRAGEDNEQFF. The CDR3, as DNA: TGCAGTGCTAGGCCCCGAGCGGGGGAAGACAATGAGCAGTTCTTC. The chain has TRBV20-1 and TRBJ2-1; 8 bases line up with TRBD2. Germline V gene lookup returns CDR1 DFQATT and CDR2 SNEGSKA (reference sequence). Trimming took 3 bases from V and 5 from J; bases not matched to a gene: 9. The CDR3 extends over 15 amino acids.

This clonotype was recorded only once. CDR3 region: CATSDTRRAGTSGMNEQFF. Written as DNA, the CDR3 is TGTGCCACCAGTGATACCCGTAGGGCCGGGACTAGCGGGATGAATGAGCAGTTCTTC. V is TRBV24-1 and J is TRBJ2-7, with 13 bases identical to TRBD2. The last part of the DNA fits TRBJ2-1 better; the J call may be wrong. Germline V gives CDR1 KGHDR, CDR2 SFDVKD. The CDR3 sequence is 19 residues long.

This clonotype was counted ten times or more. The junction differs from germline at one of its ends, possibly a read error. The genes are TRBV5-1 and TRBJ2-4; perhaps TRBD1 as D (5 bases). From germline, CDR1 is SGHRS and CDR2 YFSETQ. This CDR3 region has 13 residues. The CDR3 coding sequence is TGTGCCAGCAGCTTAGGCCAGGGAAACATTCAGTACTTC. Encoded protein: CASSLGQGNIQYF.